Following are 29 T cell receptor beta chains from one sample sequenced in a study of Ad26.COV2.S vaccination and SARS-CoV-2 variants. TCRdb's table, derived via immunoSEQ multiplex PCR, lists solely in-frame clones and lacks some. This table has 97,000 or so clones, around 80% appearing once. The specimen comprised peripheral blood, sampled after recovery from COVID-19. All receptors derive from a human donor who had recovered from COVID-19.

The V and J genes are TRBV19 and TRBJ1-5; 12 bases fit TRBD1. The CDR3 loop spans 16 amino acids. The trim removed 5 bases at V and 6 bases at J, leaving 8 bases unmatched. Germline V gene data show CDR1 as LNHDA and CDR2 as SQIVND (reference sequence). The CDR3 bases are TGTGCCAGTAGTGGGACAGGGGGCGTTTTAAGTCAGCCCCAGCATTTT. Amino acid sequence: CASSGTGGVLSQPQHF.

A remark on this clone: The same CDR3 arises from other DNA sequences in this sample as well. The chain has TRBV6-6 and TRBJ1-5; D not resolved. This CDR3 comprises 12 residues. V lost 4 bases and J lost 5, with 6 bases in between. The germline V gene has CDR1 MNHNY and CDR2 SVGAGI (reference sequence). CDR3: CASSLDYQPQHF. The CDR3 DNA reads TGTGCCAGCAGTTTGGACTATCAGCCCCAGCATTTT.

This clone was counted ten times or more. The chain is built from TRBV5-4 and TRBJ2-3, with 8 bases lining up with TRBD2. The CDR3 totals 15 residues. Per the germline V gene, CDR1 is SGHNT and CDR2 is YYREEE (reference sequence). V was pared by 2 bases and J by 1 base, with 3 bases of the junction left unmatched. CDR3 amino acids: CASSLLAAGTDTQYF. Written as DNA, the CDR3 is TGTGCCAGCAGCTTACTAGCGGCCGGCACAGATACGCAGTATTTT.

The V gene is TRBV6-2 or TRBV6-3, the J gene TRBJ1-6; 7 bases fit TRBD1. This CDR3 has 15 amino acids. CDR1 and CDR2 from the germline V gene are MNHEY and SVGEGT. With V trimmed by 2 bases and J by 5 bases, 3 bases remained unmatched. This CDR3 is CASSYGGGNNSPLHF. In DNA form, the CDR3 reads TGTGCCAGCAGTTACGGAGGGGGCAATAATTCACCCCTCCACTTT.

This clone was seen a few times. The chain employs TRBV4-3 and TRBJ2-7; D is unclear. This CDR3 has 15 residues. Trimming cost V 0 bases and J 0 bases, with 9 bases left between them. Germline CDR1 and CDR2: LGHNA and YSLEER. The CDR3 DNA reads TGCGCCAGCAGCCAAGATCCAGCGAGCTCCTACGAGCAGTACTTC. This encodes CASSQDPASSYEQYF.

The gene calls are TRBV19 and TRBJ2-4, with 11 bases fitting TRBD1. V was clipped by 2 bases and J by 6 bases; unmatched bases: 18. The CDR3 sequence is 20 residues long. Germline loops: CDR1 LNHDA, CDR2 SQIVND (reference sequence). CDR3 DNA sequence: TGTGCCAGTAGTATAAATGTAATGGACAGGGGGCGAGTGGATTTAAACATTCAGTACTTC. It specifies CASSINVMDRGRVDLNIQYF.

The CDR3 DNA follows: TGCGCCAGCAGGGCGGGGACTCGAGTATTTCAAGAGACCCAGTACTTC. It is translated as CASRAGTRVFQETQYF. The chain employs TRBV4-1 and TRBJ2-5, with TRBD2 as a possible D gene (6 bases). The length of the CDR3 is 16 residues. CDR1 and CDR2 (germline): MGHRA, YSYEKL. The V end lost 6 bases, the J end lost 2 bases, and 19 bases lay between the germline ends.

The V call is TRBV7-2, the J call TRBJ1-1; D is undetermined. V was pared by 4 bases and J by 0 bases, with 9 bases between. Germline assignment: CDR1 SGHTA and CDR2 FQGNSA. The CDR3 is 14 residues long. The CDR3 DNA follows: TGTGCCAGCAGCTCCTTTGCAGTGAACACTGAAGCTTTCTTT. The encoded protein is CASSSFAVNTEAFF.

The chain couples TRBV5-6 to TRBJ1-2; D not resolved. Germline lookup yields CDR1 SGHDT and CDR2 YYEEEE. The CDR3 is 13 residues long. Trimming took 0 bases from V and 7 from J, leaving 10 bases between them. CDR3 sequence: CASSLVGGTGYTF. CDR3 in DNA: TGTGCCAGCAGCTTGGTCGGTGGTACTGGCTACACCTTC.

V gene TRBV29-1 combines with J gene TRBJ1-6; D is possibly TRBD1 (5 bases). Germline loops: CDR1 SQVTM, CDR2 ANQGSEA. The V gene lost 5 bases and the J gene lost 8 bases, with 13 bases spanning the gap. This CDR3 has 13 amino acids. The CDR3 loop is CSVLGQGDSPLHF. Here the CDR3 DNA reads TGCAGCGTTCTTGGGCAGGGTGATTCACCCCTCCACTTT.

This rearrangement joins TRBV28 to TRBJ1-5; D not certain. Trimming stripped 4 bases from V and 4 bases from J, with 8 bases between. CDR3 length: 13 residues. CDR1 is MDHEN and CDR2 is SYDVKM in the germline V gene. CDR3: CASSWRLNQPQHF. The CDR3 DNA is TGTGCCAGCAGTTGGCGGTTAAATCAGCCCCAGCATTTT.

This clone was seen a handful of times. The chain combines TRBV19 with TRBJ1-6; the D gene is possibly TRBD1 (5 bases). This CDR3 is 15 amino acids long. The V gene's germline CDR1 is LNHDA and CDR2 SQIVND (reference sequence). Trimming left V 10 bases short and J 9 bases short, with 22 bases between. The CDR3 nucleotides read TGTGCCACCCAAGGTTCCGGGGCTGGAATTTCACCCCTCCACTTT. Translating gives CATQGSGAGISPLHF.

This clone has just a few counts. This sequence joins TRBV3-1 (or the pseudogene TRBV3-2) and TRBJ1-6; D is perhaps TRBD1 (5 bases). Trimming removed 3 bases at V and 12 bases at J, with 9 bases between. This CDR3 is 12 amino acids long. Germline V gene data show CDR1 as LGHDT and CDR2 as YNNKEL (reference sequence). CDR3 protein: CASSQGPGPLHF. The CDR3, as DNA: TGTGCCAGCAGCCAGGGACCGGGACCCCTCCACTTT.

The V gene is TRBV11-2, the J gene TRBJ2-5, with 9 bases that match TRBD2. Trimming took 3 bases from V and 5 from J; bases not matched to a gene: 7. Germline CDR1 is SGHAT and CDR2 is FQNNGV. The CDR3 extends over 15 amino acids. In nucleotides, the CDR3 is TGTGCCAGCAGCTTCCAGGGACTAGCTACGGAGACCCAGTACTTC. Its translation is CASSFQGLATETQYF.

This clone has a single count. This CDR3 is CSVWKSYGYTF. The CDR3 nucleotides read TGCAGCGTTTGGAAATCCTATGGCTACACCTTC. V usage is TRBV29-1 and J usage is TRBJ1-2; D gene unclear. This CDR3 region has 11 residues. Deletions cut 5 bases from V and 4 bases from J, with 8 bases between. CDR1 and CDR2 (germline): SQVTM, ANQGSEA.

This sequence joins TRBV6-5 and TRBJ1-3, with TRBD1 as a possible D gene (5 bases). Germline CDR1 reads MNHEY; CDR2 reads SVGAGI. There are 14 residues in the CDR3. V dropped 10 bases and J dropped 3 bases, with 16 bases sitting between them. CDR3 bases: TGTGCCACCTCAGCGGGGACGATTGGAAACACCATATATTTT. Translating it yields CATSAGTIGNTIYF.

The chain carries TRBV6-5 and TRBJ2-1; possible D gene TRBD1, 6 bases. CDR3 length: 14 amino acids. The ends were cut back, 9 bases at V and 5 bases at J, with 17 bases in the middle. The germline V gene encodes CDR1 MNHEY and CDR2 SVGAGI. CDR3: CASIQGTQDNEQFF. CDR3 nucleotide sequence: TGTGCCAGTATTCAGGGGACACAGGACAATGAGCAGTTCTTC.

The chain links TRBV7-2 to TRBJ2-2; perhaps D is TRBD1 or TRBD2 (5 bases each). V was clipped by 2 bases and J by 6 bases, with 10 bases between them. Germline V gene lookup returns CDR1 SGHTA and CDR2 FQGNSA. This CDR3 region has 14 residues. DNA of the CDR3: TGTGCCAGCAGCTTAAGAGGGGCGGCCGGGGAGCTGTTTTTT. Protein sequence: CASSLRGAAGELFF.

The chain uses TRBV28 and TRBJ1-2; no firm D call. Germline lookup yields CDR1 MDHEN and CDR2 SYDVKM. Trimming cost V 3 bases and J 6 bases, with 2 bases left between them. The CDR3 contains 10 residues. The CDR3 DNA sequence: TGTGCCAGCAGTTTGAATGGCTACACCTTC. This encodes CASSLNGYTF.

The CDR3: CASSLNEGNTEAFF. The CDR3 DNA sequence: TGTGCCAGCAGCCTAAATGAAGGGAACACTGAAGCTTTCTTT. This chain connects TRBV14 to TRBJ1-1; unclear D gene. The germline V gene encodes CDR1 SGHDN and CDR2 FVKESK. V lost 4 bases to trimming and J lost 1 base, with 10 bases between them. The CDR3 is 14 residues long.

The chain combines TRBV7-9 with TRBJ2-7, with TRBD1 identical over 11 bases. CDR3 length equals 16 residues. Germline CDR1 reads SEHNR; CDR2 reads FQNEAQ (reference sequence). J was trimmed by 3 bases and V by 1 base; bases with no gene match: 5. The CDR3 loop is CASSLVPGQGVYEQYF. CDR3 DNA: TGTGCCAGCAGCTTAGTTCCGGGACAGGGGGTCTACGAGCAGTACTTC. Full variable domain (outside the CDR3, taken from reference TRBV7-9 and TRBJ2-7): DTGVSQNPRHKITKRGQNVTFRCDPISEHNRLYWYRQTLGQGPEFLTYFQNEAQLEKSRLLSDRFSAERPKGSFSTLEIQRTEQGDSAMYLCASSLVPGQGVYEQYFGPGTRLTVT.

The table lists this clone with a few counts. The V gene is TRBV30, the J gene TRBJ1-1, with D maybe TRBD1 (5 bases). Trimming left V 3 bases short and J 11 bases short, with 19 bases between. Per the germline V gene, CDR1 is GTSNPN and CDR2 is SVGIG (reference sequence). This CDR3 region has 13 residues. The CDR3: CAWRGVAGPVAFF. The DNA for the CDR3 is TGTGCCTGGAGAGGGGTCGCAGGCCCGGTGGCTTTCTTT.

The V call is TRBV4-1, the J call TRBJ2-7; TRBD2 matches 9 bases. The J segment lost 4 bases and the V segment lost 3 bases, leaving 4 bases of the junction unmatched. This CDR3 is built from 14 residues. Germline lookup yields CDR1 MGHRA and CDR2 YSYEKL. The chain's CDR3 is CASSQLAGIYEQYF. The CDR3 nucleotides are TGCGCCAGCAGCCAGCTAGCGGGGATATACGAGCAGTACTTC.

V is TRBV6-2 or TRBV6-3 and J is TRBJ2-3, with D possibly matching TRBD2 (5 bases). The CDR3 spans 13 residues. Germline V gives CDR1 MNHEY, CDR2 SVGEGT. Trimming pared 6 bases from V and 2 bases from J, leaving 9 bases between. As DNA, the CDR3 is TGTGCCAGCAGCCCCGGGGACACAGATACGCAGTATTTT. Translating gives CASSPGDTDTQYF.

This chain uses TRBV7-9 with TRBJ2-5; TRBD1 is a possible D gene (6 bases). The CDR3 runs to 14 residues. Trimming took off 4 bases at V and 5 bases at J, with 14 bases between the two ends. Germline values: CDR1 SEHNR, CDR2 FQNEAQ (reference sequence). CDR3: CASSSQGFRETQYF. In nucleotides, the CDR3 is TGTGCCAGCAGCTCGCAGGGGTTCCGGGAGACCCAGTACTTC.

The V call is TRBV5-1, the J call TRBJ2-3; D might be TRBD1 (6 bases). Germline V gives CDR1 SGHRS, CDR2 YFSETQ. The CDR3 sequence is 14 residues long. V lost 5 bases, J lost 2 bases, and 12 bases lay in between. CDR3 sequence (DNA): TGCGCCAGCAGACCCGGACAGCACACAGATACGCAGTATTTT. Translation gives CASRPGQHTDTQYF.

J is TRBJ2-3 and V is TRBV2; 8 nucleotides agree with TRBD1. The CDR3 totals 14 residues. V lost 3 bases to trimming and J lost 2 bases; unmatched junction nucleotides: 1. Germline V gene sequence: CDR1 SNHLY, CDR2 FYNNEI. CDR3 nucleotide sequence: TGTGCCAGCAGTGACAGGGGGCTCACAGATACGCAGTATTTT. Protein product: CASSDRGLTDTQYF.

This clone was picked up a small number of times. The gene calls are TRBV12-5 and TRBJ2-5; D ambiguous. V lost 7 bases and J lost 4, with 19 bases in between. Germline loops: CDR1 LGHNT, CDR2 FRNRAP. CDR3 length equals 15 residues. The CDR3 is CASAFGSSPGETQYF. The CDR3 nucleotides read TGTGCTAGTGCCTTTGGGTCTTCCCCGGGAGAGACCCAGTACTTC.

The rearrangement uses TRBV5-1 and TRBJ1-6; 9 bases fit TRBD1. Trimming took 4 bases from V and 7 from J; bases not matched to a gene: 6. The CDR3 is made up of 15 amino acids. Germline V gene data show CDR1 as SGHRS and CDR2 as YFSETQ. CDR3: CASSRGQGGNSPLHF. CDR3 in DNA: TGCGCCAGCAGCCGGGGACAGGGAGGGAATTCACCCCTCCACTTT.